This TCR beta chain was identified in a study of cytomegalovirus exposure and HLA in healthy donors. Whole-study findings and limits: The dataset shows that most TCR sequences were rare, while some public TCRs occurred in many donors.

Note on this clone: The antigen remains unidentified.

The PCR was carried out with 60 Vbeta primers and 13 Jbeta primers. Produced via immunoSEQ multiplex PCR; TCRdb's table is partial and in-frame only. The sample has about 130,000 clones. The specimen was PBMCs. This TCR came from a man younger than 40 in good health and CMV-seronegative.

The CDR3 nucleotides read TGTGCCAGCGCGGGTCTTCTCACTGAAGCTTTCTTT. It specifies CASAGLLTEAFF. The chain links TRBV7-9 to TRBJ1-1; no clear D. The V end lost 8 bases, the J end lost 4 bases, and 11 bases lay between the germline ends. Per germline, CDR1 SEHNR and CDR2 FQNEAQ (reference sequence). This CDR3 spans 12 amino acids.